The 32 T cell receptor beta chains reported below all come from one sample, sequenced in a study of CD8+ T cells in alopecia areata. It was cDNA, reverse transcribed from extracted RNA, that served as the sequencing template. Sequencing was performed with immunoSEQ multiplex PCR; in TCRdb, only in-frame clones are kept and a portion is missing. The sample holds 200,000 to 250,000 clones, around 62% seen once. The sequenced sample was CD4+ T cells sorted from blood, obtained at week 0. Receptor source: a human donor with alopecia areata.

This chain connects TRBV15 to TRBJ2-7; D is unclear. CDR3 size: 12 residues. The germline gives CDR1 LNHNV, CDR2 YYDKDF (reference sequence). V lost 4 bases and J 5 bases, leaving 9 bases between the germline ends. Here the CDR3 reads CATSTQLDEQYF. CDR3 nucleotides: TGTGCCACCAGCACCCAATTAGACGAGCAGTACTTC.

There are a few counts of this clone. The chain uses TRBV30 and TRBJ1-6, with D unresolved. The V and J ends lost 4 bases and 2 bases respectively, with 15 bases between them. The CDR3 consists of 16 residues. The germline gives CDR1 GTSNPN, CDR2 SVGIG (reference sequence). CDR3 amino acids: CAWTSGGRAYNSPLHF. The CDR3 DNA follows: TGTGCCTGGACATCGGGTGGACGCGCCTATAATTCACCCCTCCACTTT. The variable domain in full, completed from reference TRBV30 and TRBJ1-6, reads SQTIHQWPATLVQPVGSPLSLECTVEGTSNPNLYWYRQAAGRGLQLLFYSVGIGQISSEVPQNLSASRPQDRQFILSSKKLLLSDSGFYLCAWTSGGRAYNSPLHFGNGTRLTVT.

V gene TRBV30 combines with J gene TRBJ2-1, with TRBD2 identical over 8 bases. Unmatched junction bases numbered 8, after V lost 0 bases and J lost 10 bases. CDR3 length: 14 residues. CDR1 and CDR2 from the germline V gene are GTSNPN and SVGIG (reference sequence). The CDR3 sequence: CAWSVVAGRGEQFF. The DNA for the CDR3 is TGTGCCTGGAGTGTGGTAGCGGGACGGGGCGAGCAGTTCTTC. Full variable domain (remainder filled in from reference TRBV30 and TRBJ2-1): SQTIHQWPATLVQPVGSPLSLECTVEGTSNPNLYWYRQAAGRGLQLLFYSVGIGQISSEVPQNLSASRPQDRQFILSSKKLLLSDSGFYLCAWSVVAGRGEQFFGPGTRLTVL.

This clone was counted a single time. The genes are TRBV25-1 and TRBJ2-3; 10 positions agree with TRBD2. The junction had 9 bases not matched to a gene; V was cut back by 3 bases and J by 6 bases. Germline CDR1 MGHDK, CDR2 SYGVNS. This CDR3 spans 16 amino acids. CDR3 DNA sequence: TGTGCCAGCAGTGATGGGAGCGGGAGGGCGACGGATACGCAGTATTTT. This codes for CASSDGSGRATDTQYF.

On this clone itself: One junction end does not reproduce the germline sequence, and a read error may be involved. The chain uses TRBV4-1 and TRBJ1-2; possibly TRBD1 for D (5 bases). The CDR3 is made up of 14 amino acids. Germline assignment: CDR1 MGHRA and CDR2 YSYEKL. The CDR3 coding sequence is TGTGCCAGCAGCCAAGGGACGGATAACTATGGCTACACCTTC. Translating gives CASSQGTDNYGYTF.

The chain employs TRBV29-1 and TRBJ2-3; 8 nucleotides agree with TRBD1. The CDR3 extends over 13 amino acids. Germline values: CDR1 SQVTM, CDR2 ANQGSEA. For the CDR3, the DNA is TGCAGTTTGGGACAGGACAACACAGATACGCAGTATTTT. It yields the protein CSLGQDNTDTQYF.

This CDR3 reads CASSQGALGSYYNEQFF. The CDR3 bases are TGCGCCAGCAGCCAAGGGGCCTTAGGGAGCTACTACAATGAGCAGTTCTTC. V usage is TRBV4-1 and J usage is TRBJ2-1; a possible D gene is TRBD2 (5 bases). Deletions cut 1 base from V and 3 bases from J, with 16 bases between. The germline CDR1 and CDR2 sequences are MGHRA and YSYEKL. CDR3 length: 17 residues.

The gene calls are TRBV7-8 and TRBJ2-3; 9 bases are a match to TRBD2. The CDR3 has 17 amino acids. Trimming removed 3 bases from V and 5 bases from J; junction bases left unmatched: 12. CDR1 and CDR2 from the germline V gene are SGHVS and FQNEAQ. The CDR3 here is CASSFPSRRGGRDTQYF. The DNA of the CDR3 is TGTGCCAGCAGCTTCCCCTCCCGGCGGGGGGGACGAGATACGCAGTATTTT.

This clone was recorded a few times. This chain connects TRBV29-1 to TRBJ1-2, with D uncertain. The CDR3 is 13 residues long. The V end lost 5 bases, the J end lost 8 bases, and 18 bases lay between the germline ends. The germline gives CDR1 SQVTM, CDR2 ANQGSEA. CDR3 in amino acids: CSVLLASVGGYTF. The CDR3 DNA is TGCAGCGTTCTTTTGGCCTCGGTTGGCGGCTACACCTTC.

This clone was seen a few times. One end of the junction varies from germline; a read error may be responsible. V is TRBV10-3 and J is TRBJ2-3, with TRBD1 matching 9 bases. The CDR3 is 12 amino acids. Germline CDR1 and CDR2: ENHRY and SYGVKD. CDR3 DNA sequence: TGTGCCATCAGTGAGTCTACAGGGGGCCTCGATTTT. Amino acid sequence: CAISESTGGLDF.

The J gene is TRBJ1-2, the V gene TRBV30; 7 bases agree with TRBD1. Germline V lookup: CDR1 GTSNPN, CDR2 SVGIG (reference sequence). The CDR3 has 12 residues. V shed 8 bases and J 2 bases; nucleotides not matched to a gene: 5. DNA of the CDR3: TGTGCCACTACAGGGGAGAACTATGGCTACACCTTC. Protein: CATTGENYGYTF.

The chain is built from TRBV30 and TRBJ1-1; no clear D gene. V lost 0 bases and J lost 0, with 8 bases in between. This CDR3 is 14 amino acids long. The germline CDR1 and CDR2 sequences are GTSNPN and SVGIG (reference sequence). The CDR3 region is CAWSVRLVNTEAFF. The CDR3 coding sequence is TGTGCCTGGAGTGTTCGCCTAGTGAACACTGAAGCTTTCTTT.

The rearrangement links TRBV29-1 to TRBJ1-1; D gene uncertain. CDR3 length equals 12 residues. Trimming removed 5 bases from V and 2 bases from J, with 9 bases in between. CDR1 is SQVTM, CDR2 ANQGSEA, per germline. CDR3 sequence: CSVRTENTEAFF. The CDR3, as DNA: TGCAGCGTTAGGACGGAAAACACTGAAGCTTTCTTT.

The chain couples TRBV29-1 to TRBJ2-3, with TRBD1 identical over 12 bases. Losses at the gene ends were 4 bases for V and 2 bases for J; bases not matched to a gene: 4. The CDR3 length is 15 residues. Per germline, CDR1 SQVTM and CDR2 ANQGSEA. The CDR3 DNA sequence: TGCAGCGTTGCCGGGACAGGGGGCGTCACAGATACGCAGTATTTT. Translating it yields CSVAGTGGVTDTQYF.

This chain joins TRBV5-1 and TRBJ2-6; 8 nucleotides match TRBD1. V gave up 0 bases and J gave up 0 bases; unmatched junction bases: 2. Per the germline V gene, CDR1 is SGHRS and CDR2 is YFSETQ. The CDR3 is 17 residues long. This chain's CDR3 is CASSLAGGISGANVLTF. The CDR3 DNA reads as TGCGCCAGCAGCTTGGCAGGGGGCATCTCTGGGGCCAACGTCCTGACTTTC.

In its sample, this clone was seen once. The CDR3 is CAWSVPRTATNEKLFF. The CDR3 nucleotides are TGTGCCTGGAGTGTCCCTAGGACAGCAACTAATGAAAAACTGTTTTTT. V and J are TRBV30 and TRBJ1-4; D may be TRBD1 (6 bases). The germline V gene has CDR1 GTSNPN and CDR2 SVGIG (reference sequence). This CDR3 spans 16 amino acids. The V end lost 0 bases, the J end lost 0 bases, and 11 bases lay between the germline ends. Based on the CDR3 plus reference TRBV30 and TRBJ1-4, the full variable domain is SQTIHQWPATLVQPVGSPLSLECTVEGTSNPNLYWYRQAAGRGLQLLFYSVGIGQISSEVPQNLSASRPQDRQFILSSKKLLLSDSGFYLCAWSVPRTATNEKLFFGSGTQLSVL.

The chain carries TRBV29-1 and TRBJ1-3; TRBD1 might be the D (6 bases). CDR1 SQVTM and CDR2 ANQGSEA come from the germline V gene. The CDR3 runs 13 residues. Trimming cost V 7 bases and J 4 bases, with 14 bases left between them. CDR3 protein: CSARDTGGNTIYF. CDR3 bases: TGCAGCGCCCGGGACACAGGCGGAAACACCATATATTTT.

The V and J genes are TRBV29-1 and TRBJ1-1; tentatively, D is TRBD1 (6 bases). The CDR3 sequence is 13 residues long. With 4 bases removed from V and 3 bases from J, the gap between germline ends came to 12 bases. The V gene's germline CDR1 is SQVTM and CDR2 ANQGSEA. The CDR3 loop is CSVGGQKYTEAFF. The CDR3 DNA follows: TGCAGCGTTGGAGGACAGAAATACACTGAAGCTTTCTTT.

The rearrangement uses TRBV30 and TRBJ1-2; a weak D match, TRBD1 (5 bases). CDR1 and CDR2 (germline): GTSNPN, SVGIG (reference sequence). Trimming shortened V by 2 bases and J by 5 bases, and 15 bases separated the two germline ends. The CDR3 extends over 14 amino acids. In DNA, the CDR3 is TGTGCCTGGAGTCCTCAGGGTGCACGGTATGGCTACACCTTC. It encodes CAWSPQGARYGYTF.

The chain recombines TRBV30 with TRBJ1-2; D is unresolved. The CDR3 consists of 13 residues. V was clipped by 0 bases and J by 6 bases, with 11 bases between them. Per germline, CDR1 GTSNPN and CDR2 SVGIG (reference sequence). The CDR3 spells CAWSVKGMHGYTF. CDR3 DNA sequence: TGTGCCTGGAGTGTAAAGGGCATGCATGGCTACACCTTC.

The rearrangement joins TRBV7-2 to TRBJ1-6, with 10 positions matching TRBD1. The ends lost 6 bases at V and 9 bases at J; junction bases unmatched: 8. The CDR3 runs 15 residues. Germline V CDR1 and CDR2: SGHTA, FQGNSA. Written as DNA, the CDR3 is TGTGCCAGCAGTTTTACCGGGACAGGGGCTTCACCCCTCCACTTT. Its translation is CASSFTGTGASPLHF.

Turning to this clone: The identical CDR3 is also encoded by other nucleotide sequences in the sample. The V and J genes are TRBV7-9 and TRBJ1-2; the match to TRBD1 covers 7 bases. The CDR3 has 12 residues. Germline CDR1 and CDR2: SEHNR and FQNEAQ (reference sequence). Trimming took 5 bases from V and 7 from J; bases not matched to a gene: 4. CDR3 bases: TGTGCCAGCAGCCCTGGGACAGCTGGCTACACCTTC. It translates to CASSPGTAGYTF.

The table lists this clone with a few counts. The chain carries TRBV11-2 and TRBJ2-3; no reliable D call. Trimming took 5 bases from V and 2 from J, leaving 14 bases between them. The length of the CDR3 is 15 residues. Per germline, CDR1 SGHAT and CDR2 FQNNGV. This CDR3 reads CASSLPGLDTDTQYF. For the CDR3, the DNA is TGTGCCAGCAGCCTTCCAGGCCTGGACACAGATACGCAGTATTTT.

The chain links TRBV2 to TRBJ2-6, with TRBD1 identical over 8 bases. The trim removed 8 bases at V and 6 bases at J, leaving 6 bases unmatched. Germline loops: CDR1 SNHLY, CDR2 FYNNEI. This CDR3 is 14 amino acids long. The CDR3 here is CASLPDREANVLTF. Here the CDR3 DNA reads TGTGCCAGCCTTCCGGACAGGGAGGCCAACGTCCTGACTTTC.

The gene calls are TRBV4-2 and TRBJ1-2; unclear D gene. The V end was cut by 4 bases, the J end by 6 bases, with 12 bases between. CDR3 length: 13 residues. In germline, CDR1 is LGHNA, CDR2 YNFKEQ. CDR3 in DNA: TGTGCCAGCAGCCCGTTTATAGAAGATGGCTACACCTTC. It codes for CASSPFIEDGYTF.

The chain links TRBV28 to TRBJ1-4; 11 bases agree with TRBD1. The ends lost 4 bases at V and 0 bases at J; junction bases unmatched: 7. The germline V gene encodes CDR1 MDHEN and CDR2 SYDVKM. This CDR3 contains 18 residues. CDR3 bases: TGTGCCAGCAGTTCCCAGGACAGGGGGCAAGCAACTAATGAAAAACTGTTTTTT. Encoded protein: CASSSQDRGQATNEKLFF.

J is TRBJ1-1 and V is TRBV29-1; 8 positions agree with TRBD1. From germline, CDR1 is SQVTM and CDR2 ANQGSEA. This CDR3 contains 15 residues. Trimming removed 4 bases from V and 1 base from J; junction bases left unmatched: 8. In nucleotides, the CDR3 is TGCAGCGTTGGAGGAGGACAGGGAGCGAACACTGAAGCTTTCTTT. Amino acid sequence: CSVGGGQGANTEAFF. Drawing the rest from reference TRBV29-1 and TRBJ1-1, the complete variable domain is SAVISQKPSRDICQRGTSLTIQCQVDSQVTMMFWYRQQPGQSLTLIATANQGSEATYESGFVIDKFPISRPNLTFSTLTVSNMSPEDSSIYLCSVGGGQGANTEAFFGQGTRLTVV.

This chain connects TRBV19 to TRBJ2-7; TRBD2 is a possible D gene (6 bases). The V and J ends lost 5 bases and 2 bases respectively, with 13 bases between them. In germline, CDR1 is LNHDA, CDR2 SQIVND (reference sequence). The CDR3 is 14 residues long. The CDR3, as DNA: TGTGCCAGTAGTCATAGCGGCTTTCCCTACGAGCAGTACTTC. The encoded protein is CASSHSGFPYEQYF.

As for this clone: The germline gene is not matched at one end of the junction; a read error may be the cause. This chain uses TRBV6-5 with TRBJ1-1; TRBD1 agrees at 7 bases. The germline CDR1 and CDR2 sequences are MNHEY and SVGAGI. The CDR3 spans 13 residues. CDR3 nucleotide sequence: TGTGCCAGCAGTGAAAAGGGGTACAGGGGCTTTCTCTTT. The encoded protein is CASSEKGYRGFLF.

The gene calls are TRBV27 and TRBJ1-2; D is unclear. CDR3 size: 12 residues. Trimming pared 5 bases from V and 5 bases from J, leaving 9 bases between. The germline gives CDR1 MNHEY, CDR2 SMNVEV (reference sequence). The DNA of the CDR3 is TGTGCCAGCAGTCTCTCGGGATATGGCTACACCTTC. Translated: CASSLSGYGYTF.

The chain couples TRBV29-1 to TRBJ1-2; D possibly corresponds to TRBD1 (5 bases). This CDR3 spans 16 amino acids. Germline values: CDR1 SQVTM, CDR2 ANQGSEA. Trimming cost V 4 bases and J 4 bases, with 22 bases left between them. CDR3 loop: CSVVPPGTDPVYGYTF. The CDR3, as DNA: TGCAGCGTTGTTCCCCCTGGGACGGACCCGGTCTATGGCTACACCTTC.

This clone was picked up a small number of times. The chain is built from TRBV7-3 and TRBJ2-2, with D perhaps being TRBD1 or TRBD2 (6 bases each). Germline V gives CDR1 SGHTA, CDR2 FQGTGA. V was pared by 5 bases and J by 4 bases, with 14 bases between. The CDR3 length is 15 residues. The CDR3 here is CASSQAGGITGELFF. CDR3 nucleotide sequence: TGTGCCAGCAGCCAAGCCGGGGGCATCACCGGGGAGCTGTTTTTT. Complete variable domain (other parts from reference TRBV7-3 and TRBJ2-2): GAGVSQTPSNKVTEKGKYVELRCDPISGHTALYWYRQSLGQGPEFLIYFQGTGAADDSGLPNDRFFAVRPEGSVSTLKIQRTERGDSAVYLCASSQAGGITGELFFGEGSRLTVL.